Listed here are 24 T cell receptor beta chains from one sample, sequenced in a study of T-cell memory formation after mild COVID-19. TCRdb processed the 5' RACE reads anew with MiXCR; each CDR3 protein has one entry. The sample lists 200,000 or so distinct CDR3 sequences, about a sixth occurring once. Specimen: PBMCs or a T cell subset sorted from them (not recorded which). The receptors shown here come from an adult woman who had mild COVID-19 (a few samples of this study predate the infection). Cell type and time point are not known.

V usage is TRBV5-1 and J usage is TRBJ1-1; D is undetermined. The V end was cut by 4 bases, the J end by 1 base, with 11 bases between. This CDR3 spans 14 amino acids. Germline-derived CDR1 and CDR2 are SGHRS and YFSETQ. The CDR3 reads CASSHGDGNTEAFF. CDR3 bases: TGCGCCAGCAGCCACGGAGATGGGAACACTGAAGCTTTCTTT. The entire variable domain, with the rest obtained from reference TRBV5-1 and TRBJ1-1, is as follows: KAGVTQTPRYLIKTRGQQVTLSCSPISGHRSVSWYQQTPGQGLQFLFEYFSETQRNKGNFPGRFSGRQFSNSRSEMNVSTLELGDSALYLCASSHGDGNTEAFFGQGTRLTVV.

The chain carries TRBV5-6 and TRBJ1-4, with 9 bases aligning to TRBD1. Unmatched junction bases numbered 1, after V lost 7 bases and J lost 6 bases. From germline, CDR1 is SGHDT and CDR2 YYEEEE. The CDR3 runs 12 residues. The chain's CDR3 is CASGDRDEKLFF. In DNA form, the CDR3 reads TGTGCCAGCGGGGACAGGGATGAAAAACTGTTTTTT.

Here the CDR3 reads CASSLIQGRNSPLHF. The CDR3 bases are TGTGCCAGCAGTCTCATACAGGGGAGGAATTCACCCCTCCACTTT. V usage is TRBV12-3 or TRBV12-4 and J usage is TRBJ1-6, with 7 bases aligning to TRBD1. V was clipped by 5 bases and J by 7 bases; unmatched bases: 8. The CDR3 has 15 residues.

The chain has TRBV7-2 and TRBJ1-1, with TRBD1 as a possible D gene (6 bases). CDR3 size: 15 residues. In germline, CDR1 is SGHTA, CDR2 FQGNSA. V lost 2 bases and J lost 0, with 10 bases in between. CDR3 region: CASSLTAGVNTEAFF. CDR3 coding DNA: TGTGCCAGCAGCTTAACCGCAGGGGTGAACACTGAAGCTTTCTTT.

The rearrangement uses TRBV7-2 and TRBJ2-1, with 8 positions matching TRBD2. The germline gives CDR1 SGHTA, CDR2 FQGNSA. With 5 bases clipped from V and 8 bases from J, the junction kept 14 bases outside the gene matches. The CDR3 runs 16 residues. CDR3 region: CASSMGNAGGLHEQFF. The CDR3 DNA reads TGTGCCAGCAGCATGGGGAACGCGGGGGGTTTGCATGAGCAGTTCTTC.

The table lists this clonotype with a few counts. Here the CDR3 DNA reads TGTGCCAGCAGCCCTAGCGGGGGCCGAGTCTACAATGAGCAGTTCTTC. Translating it yields CASSPSGGRVYNEQFF. This rearrangement joins TRBV7-2 to TRBJ2-1; 10 positions match TRBD2. The germline V gene has CDR1 SGHTA and CDR2 FQGNSA. The CDR3 is 16 residues long. V dropped 5 bases and J dropped 3; count of bases not matched to a gene: 7.

The rearrangement joins TRBV7-9 to TRBJ2-7; 7 nucleotides align to TRBD2. The CDR3 contains 16 residues. CDR1 and CDR2 (germline): SEHNR, FQNEAQ (reference sequence). With V trimmed by 0 bases and J by 0 bases, 5 bases remained unmatched. The CDR3 DNA follows: TGTGCCAGCAGCTTAGCGATAGCGGGCCACTCCTACGAGCAGTACTTC. It encodes CASSLAIAGHSYEQYF.

This clonotype turned up a few times. This chain uses TRBV5-1 with TRBJ2-2, with no clear D. Germline V gene lookup returns CDR1 SGHRS and CDR2 YFSETQ. Deletions cut 7 bases from V and 5 bases from J, with 12 bases between. The CDR3 consists of 13 residues. CDR3 in amino acids: CASRRGETGELFF. The DNA of the CDR3 is TGCGCCAGCCGCCGCGGAGAGACCGGGGAGCTGTTTTTT. The full variable domain, in which reference TRBV5-1 and TRBJ2-2 provide the parts outside the CDR3, is KAGVTQTPRYLIKTRGQQVTLSCSPISGHRSVSWYQQTPGQGLQFLFEYFSETQRNKGNFPGRFSGRQFSNSRSEMNVSTLELGDSALYLCASRRGETGELFFGEGSRLTVL.

The chain carries TRBV5-1 and TRBJ1-2; no firm D call. This CDR3 region has 17 residues. Per germline, CDR1 SGHRS and CDR2 YFSETQ. Trimming took off 4 bases at V and 3 bases at J, with 22 bases between the two ends. The CDR3 DNA sequence: TGCGCCAGCAGCCAGGACGGGCAAAAACTAAGGGACTATGGCTACACCTTC. This gives the protein CASSQDGQKLRDYGYTF. Together with reference TRBV5-1 and TRBJ1-2, the CDR3 gives the full variable domain: KAGVTQTPRYLIKTRGQQVTLSCSPISGHRSVSWYQQTPGQGLQFLFEYFSETQRNKGNFPGRFSGRQFSNSRSEMNVSTLELGDSALYLCASSQDGQKLRDYGYTFGSGTRLTVV.

V gene TRBV5-4 combines with J gene TRBJ1-6; maybe TRBD1 (5 bases). This CDR3 is 14 amino acids long. Germline assignment: CDR1 SGHNT and CDR2 YYREEE (reference sequence). V lost 5 bases and J 6 bases, leaving 12 bases between the germline ends. The CDR3 DNA is TGTGCCAGCAGTATCCCAGGGAGTAATTCACCCCTCCACTTT. Amino acid sequence: CASSIPGSNSPLHF.

This clonotype has more than one count but fewer than ten. This chain joins TRBV20-1 and TRBJ2-1, with a tentative D call TRBD2 (6 bases). The CDR3 extends over 17 amino acids. V gave up 0 bases and J gave up 0 bases, with 15 bases separating them. Germline V lookup: CDR1 DFQATT, CDR2 SNEGSKA (reference sequence). The CDR3 nucleotides read TGCAGTGCTAGAGATCTGTTGAGACTAGTCTCCTACAATGAGCAGTTCTTC. Translating it yields CSARDLLRLVSYNEQFF.

At least ten counts were recorded for this clonotype. V usage is TRBV6-6 and J usage is TRBJ1-1; maybe TRBD1 (6 bases). Trimming stripped 6 bases from V and 8 bases from J, with 7 bases between. Germline-derived CDR1 and CDR2 are MNHNY and SVGAGI (reference sequence). The CDR3 has 10 residues. This chain's CDR3 is CASRDREAFF. CDR3 coding DNA: TGTGCCAGCAGGGACAGAGAAGCTTTCTTT.

The V and J genes are TRBV7-9 and TRBJ2-3, with TRBD2 matching 8 bases. Germline loops: CDR1 SEHNR, CDR2 FQNEAQ (reference sequence). V was pared by 7 bases and J by 2 bases, with 11 bases of the junction left unmatched. The CDR3 is 16 amino acids. In nucleotides, the CDR3 is TGTGCCAGCACCCTCTCTGGCGGGGGGTTCACAGATACGCAGTATTTT. Translated: CASTLSGGGFTDTQYF. The full variable domain, with the rest looked up from reference TRBV7-9 and TRBJ2-3, is DTGVSQNPRHKITKRGQNVTFRCDPISEHNRLYWYRQTLGQGPEFLTYFQNEAQLEKSRLLSDRFSAERPKGSFSTLEIQRTEQGDSAMYLCASTLSGGGFTDTQYFGPGTRLTVL.

This chain joins TRBV12-3 or TRBV12-4 and TRBJ2-1; tentatively, D is TRBD1 or TRBD2 (5 bases each). This CDR3 has 17 residues. Deletions cut 6 bases from V and 0 bases from J, with 18 bases between. The CDR3 loop reads CASRERSKGPSYNEQFF. CDR3 in DNA: TGTGCCAGCAGGGAGCGTAGTAAGGGACCCTCCTACAATGAGCAGTTCTTC.

The V gene is TRBV5-1, the J gene TRBJ1-1, with TRBD1 matching 10 bases. Losses at the gene ends were 3 bases for V and 7 bases for J; bases not matched to a gene: 6. Germline V lookup: CDR1 SGHRS, CDR2 YFSETQ. The CDR3 runs 14 residues. CDR3 in amino acids: CASSSTGQGVEAFF. CDR3 sequence (DNA): TGCGCCAGCAGCTCAACAGGACAGGGGGTTGAAGCTTTCTTT.

The rearrangement uses TRBV12-3 or TRBV12-4 and TRBJ2-7; D gene ambiguous. V lost 6 bases and J lost 1, with 7 bases in between. This CDR3 has 12 residues. The DNA of the CDR3 is TGTGCCAGCAGGTCCGGGTCCTACGAGCAGTACTTC. This translates into CASRSGSYEQYF.

The chain carries TRBV6-5 and TRBJ2-7, with 14 bases matching TRBD2. The CDR3 spans 17 residues. CDR1 MNHEY and CDR2 SVGAGI come from the germline V gene. The J segment lost 6 bases and the V segment lost 0 bases, leaving 7 bases of the junction unmatched. This CDR3 reads CASSYSVTSGRAREQYF. The CDR3 region has the DNA TGTGCCAGCAGTTACTCGGTGACTAGCGGGAGGGCCCGCGAGCAGTACTTC.

This clonotype was detected a few times. The chain uses TRBV24-1 and TRBJ2-2; D unclear. CDR1 and CDR2 from the germline V gene are KGHDR and SFDVKD. V was shortened by 10 bases and J by 3 bases, with 14 bases between the two germline ends. The CDR3 is 14 amino acids. CDR3 sequence: CATQREVDTGELFF. The CDR3 nucleotides read TGTGCCACTCAAAGAGAGGTGGACACCGGGGAGCTGTTTTTT.

This clonotype showed up just a few times. The CDR3 DNA sequence: TGTGCCAGCAGCGCGAGGGTCGACTCCTACAATGAGCAGTTCTTC. The encoded protein is CASSARVDSYNEQFF. The chain carries TRBV7-2 and TRBJ2-1, with TRBD2 as a possible D gene (5 bases). CDR3 length equals 15 residues. Germline V lookup: CDR1 SGHTA, CDR2 FQGNSA. Between the trimmed V and J ends, which lost 5 bases and 0 bases, there was a span of 11 bases.

This clonotype has a handful of counts. V usage is TRBV29-1 and J usage is TRBJ2-3, with 8 positions matching TRBD2. The CDR3 runs 16 residues. The ends lost 6 bases at V and 2 bases at J; junction bases unmatched: 13. Germline CDR1 and CDR2: SQVTM and ANQGSEA. CDR3 amino acids: CSVDRREGTHTDTQYF. CDR3 DNA: TGCAGCGTAGACCGCCGGGAGGGAACCCACACAGATACGCAGTATTTT.

The V and J genes are TRBV30 and TRBJ2-7; 9 bases match TRBD2. Trimming took 2 bases from V and 4 from J; bases not matched to a gene: 3. CDR3 length: 13 residues. CDR1 is GTSNPN and CDR2 is SVGIG in the germline V gene (reference sequence). The CDR3 reads CAWSLLAGYEQYF. Written as DNA, the CDR3 is TGTGCCTGGAGTCTGCTAGCGGGGTACGAGCAGTACTTC.

This clonotype was observed many times. The gene calls are TRBV18 and TRBJ2-1; D remains ambiguous. Trimming shortened V by 3 bases and J by 10 bases, and 10 bases separated the two germline ends. Germline V gives CDR1 KGHSH, CDR2 LQKENI. The CDR3 has 12 residues. CDR3 DNA sequence: TGTGCCAGCTCACCCCAGGATAAGGAGCAGTTCTTC. Translating it yields CASSPQDKEQFF.

Only a few counts were recorded for this clonotype. This chain uses TRBV7-2 with TRBJ2-2; the D is unclear. The V end was cut by 0 bases, the J end by 7 bases, with 12 bases between. Germline V lookup: CDR1 SGHTA, CDR2 FQGNSA. This CDR3 region has 15 residues. The CDR3 DNA reads TGTGCCAGCAGCTTAGCCTCGAGGCGCAACGGGGAGCTGTTTTTT. Translated, it gives CASSLASRRNGELFF.

In its sample, this clonotype was seen many times. The chain recombines TRBV9 with TRBJ1-1, with a possible D match to TRBD1 (5 bases). Germline CDR1 reads SGDLS; CDR2 reads YYNGEE. The CDR3 length is 12 residues. Deletions cut 4 bases from V and 8 bases from J, with 12 bases between. CDR3 in DNA: TGTGCCAGCAGCAAAACAGACAGCGAAGCTTTCTTT. Residues: CASSKTDSEAFF.